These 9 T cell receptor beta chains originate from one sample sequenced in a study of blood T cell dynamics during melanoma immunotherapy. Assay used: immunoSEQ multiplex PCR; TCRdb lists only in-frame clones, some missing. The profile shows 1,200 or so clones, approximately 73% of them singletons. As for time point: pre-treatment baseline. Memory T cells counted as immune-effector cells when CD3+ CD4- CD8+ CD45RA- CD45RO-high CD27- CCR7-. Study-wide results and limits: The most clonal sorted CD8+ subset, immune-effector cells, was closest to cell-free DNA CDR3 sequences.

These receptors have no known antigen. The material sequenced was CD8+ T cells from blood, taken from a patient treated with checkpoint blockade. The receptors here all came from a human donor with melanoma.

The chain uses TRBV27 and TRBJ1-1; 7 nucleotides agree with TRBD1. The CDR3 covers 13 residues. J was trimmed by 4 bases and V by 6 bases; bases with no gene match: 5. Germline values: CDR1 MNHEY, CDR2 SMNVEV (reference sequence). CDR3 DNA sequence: TGTGCCAGCAGCCACAGGGGCCCCACTGAAGCTTTCTTT. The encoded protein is CASSHRGPTEAFF.

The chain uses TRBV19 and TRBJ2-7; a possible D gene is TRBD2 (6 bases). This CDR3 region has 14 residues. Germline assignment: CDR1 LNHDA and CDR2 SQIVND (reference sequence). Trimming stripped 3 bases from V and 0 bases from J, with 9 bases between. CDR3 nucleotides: TGTGCCAGTAGTATCGCGGGGAGCTCCTACGAGCAGTACTTC. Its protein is CASSIAGSSYEQYF.

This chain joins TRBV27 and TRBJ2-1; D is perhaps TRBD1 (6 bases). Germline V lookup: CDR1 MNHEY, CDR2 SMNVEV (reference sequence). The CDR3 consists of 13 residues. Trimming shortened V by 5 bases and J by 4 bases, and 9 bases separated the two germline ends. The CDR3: CASSDTGYNEQFF. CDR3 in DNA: TGTGCCAGCAGTGACACAGGGTACAATGAGCAGTTCTTC.

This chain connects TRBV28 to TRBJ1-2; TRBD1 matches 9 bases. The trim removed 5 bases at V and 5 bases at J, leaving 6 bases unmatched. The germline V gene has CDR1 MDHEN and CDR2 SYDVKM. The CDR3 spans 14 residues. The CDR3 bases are TGTGCCAGCAGTCCGGGACAGGGTATTTATGGCTACACCTTC. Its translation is CASSPGQGIYGYTF.

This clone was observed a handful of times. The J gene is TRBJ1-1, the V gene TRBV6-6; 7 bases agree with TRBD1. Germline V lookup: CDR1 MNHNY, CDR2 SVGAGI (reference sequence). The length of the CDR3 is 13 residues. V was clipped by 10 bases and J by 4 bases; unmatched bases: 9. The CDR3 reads CANSEGARTEAFF. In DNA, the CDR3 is TGTGCCAACTCGGAGGGGGCTCGCACTGAAGCTTTCTTT.

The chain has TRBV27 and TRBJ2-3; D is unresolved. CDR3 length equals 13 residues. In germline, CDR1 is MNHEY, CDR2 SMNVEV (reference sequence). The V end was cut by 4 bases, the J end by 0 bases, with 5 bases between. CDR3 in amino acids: CASSWGSTDTQYF. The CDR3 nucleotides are TGTGCCAGCAGTTGGGGAAGCACAGATACGCAGTATTTT.

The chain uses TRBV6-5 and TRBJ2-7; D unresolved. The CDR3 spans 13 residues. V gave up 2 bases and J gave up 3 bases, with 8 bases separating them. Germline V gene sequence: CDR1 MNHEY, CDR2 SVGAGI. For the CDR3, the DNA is TGTGCCAGCAGTTACCAGATAAACTACGAGCAGTACTTC. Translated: CASSYQINYEQYF.

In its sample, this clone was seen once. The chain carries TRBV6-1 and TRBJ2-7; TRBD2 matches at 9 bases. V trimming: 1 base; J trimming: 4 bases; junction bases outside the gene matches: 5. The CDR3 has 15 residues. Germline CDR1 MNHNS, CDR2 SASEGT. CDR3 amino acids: CASSEEVAGVYEQYF. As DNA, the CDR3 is TGTGCCAGCAGTGAAGAGGTAGCGGGGGTGTACGAGCAGTACTTC.

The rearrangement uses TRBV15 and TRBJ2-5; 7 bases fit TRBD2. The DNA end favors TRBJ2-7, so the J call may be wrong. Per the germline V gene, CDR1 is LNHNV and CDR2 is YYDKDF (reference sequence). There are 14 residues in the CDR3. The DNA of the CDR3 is TGTGCCACCAGGGACGCGGGGGTACCCTACGAGCAGTACTTC. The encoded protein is CATRDAGVPYEQYF.